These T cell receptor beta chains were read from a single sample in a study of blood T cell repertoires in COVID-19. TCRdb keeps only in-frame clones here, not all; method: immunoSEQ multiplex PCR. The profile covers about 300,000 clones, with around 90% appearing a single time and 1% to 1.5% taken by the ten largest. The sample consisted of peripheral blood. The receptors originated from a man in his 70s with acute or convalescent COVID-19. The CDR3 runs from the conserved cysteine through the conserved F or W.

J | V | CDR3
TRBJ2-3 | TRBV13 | CASSRTAMSRQADTQYF
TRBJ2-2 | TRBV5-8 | CASSLGQGPNTGELFF
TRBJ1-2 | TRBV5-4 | CASSPYGTGGYGYTF
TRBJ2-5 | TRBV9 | CASSVDEGSETQYF
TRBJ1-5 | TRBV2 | CASKGGDLSNQPQHF
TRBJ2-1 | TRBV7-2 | CASSLIRLANNEQFF
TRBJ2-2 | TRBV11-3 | CASSRQSNTGELFF
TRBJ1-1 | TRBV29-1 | CSVSRGRVGTEAFF
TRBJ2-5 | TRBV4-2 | CASSQGQATGQETQYF
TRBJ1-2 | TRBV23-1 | CASSQNRDRRVYGYTF
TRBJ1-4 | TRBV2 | CASSRQQGRSLSEKLFF
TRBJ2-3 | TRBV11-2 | CASSFRDTQYF
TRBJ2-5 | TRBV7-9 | CASSLAGGQETQYF
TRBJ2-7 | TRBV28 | CASSGLGTYEQYF
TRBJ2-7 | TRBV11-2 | CASSSLTGTGFYEQYF
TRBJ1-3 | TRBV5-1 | CASSSGDLTSGNTIYF
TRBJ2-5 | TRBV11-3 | CASSRGLAGETQYF
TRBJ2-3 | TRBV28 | CASSSPLAVTDTQYF
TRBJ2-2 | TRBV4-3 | CASSQELVTGGTGELFF
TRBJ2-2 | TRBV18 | CASSPTSGRNTGELFF
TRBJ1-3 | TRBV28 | CASSSGGAGNTIYF
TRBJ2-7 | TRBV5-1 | CASSYRSSYEQYF
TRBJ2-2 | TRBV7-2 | CASSLQGANTGELFF